Listed here are 12 T cell receptor beta chains from one sample, sequenced in a study of cytotoxic CD8 clonotypes in ibrutinib-treated CLL. The data were produced by immunoSEQ multiplex PCR, yet TCRdb's version contains in-frame clones alone and is incomplete. The table lists about 130,000 clones, 70% to 90% of them singletons. The material was PBMCs, obtained after 24 months of ibrutinib treatment. The receptors here all came from a human donor with chronic lymphocytic leukemia.

In this sample, this clone turned up a few times. The CDR3 region has the DNA TGTGCCAGCAGCTCGTGGTGGGACAGCTACTCCTACGAGCAGTACTTC. It is translated as CASSSWWDSYSYEQYF. The chain is built from TRBV5-5 and TRBJ2-7; 7 bases align to TRBD1. CDR3 length equals 16 residues. The junction had 9 bases not matched to a gene; V was cut back by 3 bases and J by 0 bases. The germline V gene encodes CDR1 SGHKS and CDR2 YYEKEE (reference sequence).

The chain employs TRBV4-2 and TRBJ2-4, with a weak D call TRBD2 (6 bases). CDR3 size: 15 residues. Trimming shortened V by 1 base and J by 6 bases, and 13 bases separated the two germline ends. CDR1 is LGHNA and CDR2 is YNFKEQ in the germline V gene. CDR3 residues: CASSQVGGQLNIQYF. The CDR3 nucleotides are TGTGCCAGCAGCCAAGTGGGGGGTCAGTTAAACATTCAGTACTTC.

The chain combines TRBV4-1 with TRBJ1-3, with 7 bases identical to TRBD1. The CDR3 length is 15 residues. V was pared by 6 bases and J by 2 bases, with 7 bases of the junction left unmatched. Germline lookup yields CDR1 MGHRA and CDR2 YSYEKL. In DNA, the CDR3 is TGCGCCAGCAGTCAAACAGGGGCCACTGGAAACACCATATATTTT. As protein: CASSQTGATGNTIYF.

The chain combines TRBV7-3 with TRBJ2-7; possibly TRBD1 for D (7 bases). Germline CDR1 and CDR2: SGHTA and FQGTGA. The ends were cut back, 3 bases at V and 3 bases at J, with 36 bases in the middle. This CDR3 has 22 amino acids. The CDR3 is CASSFYVGTNTASARGDYEQYF. The CDR3 bases are TGTGCCAGCAGCTTTTACGTTGGGACCAATACTGCTAGCGCCAGGGGGGACTACGAGCAGTACTTC.

V is TRBV5-1 and J is TRBJ1-2; perhaps TRBD1 as D (5 bases). The CDR3 consists of 13 residues. Per the germline V gene, CDR1 is SGHRS and CDR2 is YFSETQ. V shed 0 bases and J shed 4 bases, with 7 bases lying between them. CDR3 amino acids: CASSLEQAYGYTF. In DNA form, the CDR3 reads TGCGCCAGCAGCTTGGAACAGGCCTATGGCTACACCTTC.

This sequence joins TRBV4-1 and TRBJ2-1; D could derive from TRBD1 or TRBD2 (5 bases each). V lost 4 bases and J lost 3, with 13 bases in between. The CDR3 consists of 15 residues. In germline, CDR1 is MGHRA, CDR2 YSYEKL. The CDR3 loop reads CASSREFGGYNEQFF. The CDR3 nucleotides read TGCGCCAGCAGCCGCGAGTTTGGGGGCTACAATGAGCAGTTCTTC.

V and J are TRBV4-1 and TRBJ1-5; D remains unclear. The ends were cut back, 1 base at V and 6 bases at J, with 16 bases in the middle. Germline V gene lookup returns CDR1 MGHRA and CDR2 YSYEKL. The CDR3 covers 16 residues. The CDR3 sequence is CASSQVGRVPGQPQHF. The DNA of the CDR3 is TGCGCCAGCAGCCAAGTCGGAAGGGTGCCGGGTCAGCCCCAGCATTTT.

In regard to this clone: Within the sample, other DNA sequences also encode this same CDR3. V is TRBV14 and J is TRBJ2-2; D is undetermined. CDR3 length: 15 residues. The ends were cut back, 0 bases at V and 1 base at J, with 6 bases in the middle. Germline CDR1 reads SGHDN; CDR2 reads FVKESK. CDR3 sequence reads: CASSQELGNTGELFF. The CDR3 region has the DNA TGTGCCAGCAGCCAAGAACTGGGGAACACCGGGGAGCTGTTTTTT.

This chain joins TRBV27 and TRBJ2-7; D is uncertain. CDR1 MNHEY and CDR2 SMNVEV come from the germline V gene (reference sequence). This CDR3 has 13 residues. The ends were cut back, 8 bases at V and 2 bases at J, with 13 bases in the middle. The CDR3 bases are TGTGCCAGCTCGGTGTATAAGGCCTACGAGCAGTACTTC. It codes for CASSVYKAYEQYF.

The genes are TRBV29-1 and TRBJ2-7; 8 bases map to TRBD1. V gave up 4 bases and J gave up 7 bases; unmatched junction bases: 15. The CDR3 loop spans 15 amino acids. The germline V gene encodes CDR1 SQVTM and CDR2 ANQGSEA. Here the CDR3 DNA reads TGCAGCGTTGGGGACAGGTTAAGGATTTCGGGAGAGCAGTACTTC. This encodes CSVGDRLRISGEQYF.

The chain joins TRBV28 to TRBJ2-5; TRBD1 agrees at 10 bases. The V gene's germline CDR1 is MDHEN and CDR2 SYDVKM. There are 15 residues in the CDR3. V was clipped by 3 bases and J by 2 bases; unmatched bases: 3. The CDR3 is CASSLAGQGQETQYF. In DNA form, the CDR3 reads TGTGCCAGCAGTTTGGCGGGACAGGGGCAAGAGACCCAGTACTTC.

The chain carries TRBV19 and TRBJ2-1; tentatively, D is TRBD2 (5 bases). CDR1 and CDR2 from the germline V gene are LNHDA and SQIVND (reference sequence). The CDR3 length is 17 residues. The ends were cut back, 5 bases at V and 1 base at J, with 18 bases in the middle. CDR3 in amino acids: CASSGTGIRYSYNEQFF. The CDR3 DNA sequence: TGTGCCAGTAGTGGAACCGGGATTAGGTATTCCTACAATGAGCAGTTCTTC. Combining the CDR3 with reference TRBV19 and TRBJ2-1 gives the whole variable domain DGGITQSPKYLFRKEGQNVTLSCEQNLNHDAMYWYRQDPGQGLRLIYYSQIVNDFQKGDIAEGYSVSREKKESFPLTVTSAQKNPTAFYLCASSGTGIRYSYNEQFFGPGTRLTVL.